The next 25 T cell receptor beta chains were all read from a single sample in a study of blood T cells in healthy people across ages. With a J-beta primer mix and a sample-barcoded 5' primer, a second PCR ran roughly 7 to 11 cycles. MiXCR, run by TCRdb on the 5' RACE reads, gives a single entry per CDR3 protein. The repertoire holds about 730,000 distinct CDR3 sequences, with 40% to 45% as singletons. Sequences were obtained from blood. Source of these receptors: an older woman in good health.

CDR3 bases: TGTGCCAGCAGCCAAGGAAGGCATTGGAGAGGGACCCAGTACTTC. Protein: CASSQGRHWRGTQYF. The chain is built from TRBV3-1 and TRBJ2-5; D unclear. Germline CDR1 reads LGHDT; CDR2 reads YNNKEL (reference sequence). V lost 1 base and J 7 bases, leaving 16 bases between the germline ends. The CDR3 length is 15 residues.

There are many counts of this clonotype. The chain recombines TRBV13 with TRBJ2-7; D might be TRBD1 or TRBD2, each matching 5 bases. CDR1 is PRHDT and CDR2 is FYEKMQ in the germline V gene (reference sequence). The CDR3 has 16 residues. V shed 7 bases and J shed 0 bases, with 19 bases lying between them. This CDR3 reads CASIKTRDGYSYEQYF. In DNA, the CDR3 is TGTGCCAGCATCAAAACCCGGGACGGATACTCCTACGAGCAGTACTTC.

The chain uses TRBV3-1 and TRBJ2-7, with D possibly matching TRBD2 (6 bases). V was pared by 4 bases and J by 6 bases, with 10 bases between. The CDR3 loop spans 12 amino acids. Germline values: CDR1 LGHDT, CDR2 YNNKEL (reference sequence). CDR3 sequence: CASSRDLGEQYF. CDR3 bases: TGTGCCAGCAGCCGGGACTTGGGCGAGCAGTACTTC.

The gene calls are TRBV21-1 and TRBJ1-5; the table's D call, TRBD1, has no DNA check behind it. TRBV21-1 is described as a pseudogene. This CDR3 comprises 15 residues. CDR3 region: CATPGGGYGNPPQHF. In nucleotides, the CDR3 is TGTGCCACCCCGGGTGGGGGGTATGGCAATCCGCCCCAGCATTTT.

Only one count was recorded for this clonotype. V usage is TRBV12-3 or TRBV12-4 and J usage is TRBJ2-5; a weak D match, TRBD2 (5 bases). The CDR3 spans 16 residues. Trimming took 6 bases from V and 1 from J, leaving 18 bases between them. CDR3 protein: CASRNGLGKGQETQYF. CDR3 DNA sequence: TGTGCCAGCAGGAACGGACTGGGGAAGGGCCAAGAGACCCAGTACTTC.

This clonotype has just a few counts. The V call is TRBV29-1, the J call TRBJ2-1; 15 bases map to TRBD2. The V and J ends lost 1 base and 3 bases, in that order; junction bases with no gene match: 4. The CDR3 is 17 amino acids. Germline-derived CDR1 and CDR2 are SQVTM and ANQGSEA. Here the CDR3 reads CSVEGTSGRANYNEQFF. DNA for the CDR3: TGCAGCGTTGAAGGGACTAGCGGGAGGGCAAACTACAATGAGCAGTTCTTC.

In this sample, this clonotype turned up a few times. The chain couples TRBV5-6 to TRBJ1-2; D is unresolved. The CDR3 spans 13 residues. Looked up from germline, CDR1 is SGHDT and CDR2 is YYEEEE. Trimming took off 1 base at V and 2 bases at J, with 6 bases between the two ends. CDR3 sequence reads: CASSLMDNYGYTF. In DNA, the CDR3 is TGTGCCAGCAGCTTGATGGACAACTATGGCTACACCTTC.

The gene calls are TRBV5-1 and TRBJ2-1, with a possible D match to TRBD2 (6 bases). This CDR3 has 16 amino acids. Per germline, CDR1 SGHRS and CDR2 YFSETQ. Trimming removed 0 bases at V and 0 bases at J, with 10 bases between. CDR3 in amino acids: CASSLAGGPSYNEQFF. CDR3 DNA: TGCGCCAGCAGCTTGGCCGGAGGGCCCTCCTACAATGAGCAGTTCTTC.

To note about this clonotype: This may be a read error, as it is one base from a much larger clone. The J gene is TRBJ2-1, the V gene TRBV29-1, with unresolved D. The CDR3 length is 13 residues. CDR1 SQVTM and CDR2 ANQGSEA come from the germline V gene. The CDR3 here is CSVELRSCNEQFF. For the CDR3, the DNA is TGCAGCGTTGAACTCAGATCCTGCAATGAGCAGTTCTTC.

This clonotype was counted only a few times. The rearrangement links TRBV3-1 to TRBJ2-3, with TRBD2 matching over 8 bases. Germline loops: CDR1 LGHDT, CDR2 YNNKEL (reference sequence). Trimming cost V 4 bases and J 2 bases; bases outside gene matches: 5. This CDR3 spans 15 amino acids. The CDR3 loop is CASSPTSADTDTQYF. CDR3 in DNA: TGTGCCAGCAGCCCGACTAGCGCCGACACAGATACGCAGTATTTT.

The CDR3 DNA reads as TGCGCCAGCAGCCAAGATCCCCAGGGAGGAAACACCATATATTTT. It encodes CASSQDPQGGNTIYF. The J gene is TRBJ1-3, the V gene TRBV4-3; maybe TRBD1 (5 bases). Trimming left V 0 bases short and J 4 bases short, with 10 bases between. The CDR3 covers 15 residues. Germline CDR1 LGHNA, CDR2 YSLEER.

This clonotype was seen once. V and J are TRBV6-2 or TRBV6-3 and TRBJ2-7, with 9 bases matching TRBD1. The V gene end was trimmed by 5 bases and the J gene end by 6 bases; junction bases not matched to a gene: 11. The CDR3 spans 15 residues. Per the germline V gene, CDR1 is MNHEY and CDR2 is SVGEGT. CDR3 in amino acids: CASSDRGTPKGEQYF. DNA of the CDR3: TGTGCCAGCAGTGACAGGGGGACTCCCAAGGGCGAGCAGTACTTC.

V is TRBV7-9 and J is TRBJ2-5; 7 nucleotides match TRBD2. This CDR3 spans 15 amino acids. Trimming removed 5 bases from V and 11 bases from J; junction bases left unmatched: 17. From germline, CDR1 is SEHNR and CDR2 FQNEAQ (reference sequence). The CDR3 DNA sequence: TGTGCCAGCAGCCCATCAGCGGGAAATATCGATGAGCAGTACTTC. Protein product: CASSPSAGNIDEQYF.

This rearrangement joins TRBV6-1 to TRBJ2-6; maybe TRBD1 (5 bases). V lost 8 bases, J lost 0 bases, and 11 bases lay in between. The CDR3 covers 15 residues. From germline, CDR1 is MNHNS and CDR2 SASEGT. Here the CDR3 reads CASGAGSSGANVLTF. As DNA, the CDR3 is TGTGCCAGCGGGGCAGGAAGCTCTGGGGCCAACGTCCTGACTTTC.

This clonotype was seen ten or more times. Here the CDR3 DNA reads TGCAGCGTTGTCAGACAGGGTGGAGAAGAGACCCAGTACTTC. It specifies CSVVRQGGEETQYF. The rearrangement links TRBV29-1 to TRBJ2-5; TRBD1 matches at 7 bases. Losses at the gene ends were 4 bases for V and 3 bases for J; bases not matched to a gene: 8. Germline V gives CDR1 SQVTM, CDR2 ANQGSEA. The CDR3 has 14 residues.

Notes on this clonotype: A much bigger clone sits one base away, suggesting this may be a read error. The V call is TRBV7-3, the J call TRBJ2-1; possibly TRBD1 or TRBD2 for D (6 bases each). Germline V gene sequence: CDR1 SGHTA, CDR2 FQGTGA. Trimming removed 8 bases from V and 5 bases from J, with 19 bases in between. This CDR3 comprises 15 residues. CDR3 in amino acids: CASGGQSAYNNEQFF. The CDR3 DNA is TGTGCCAGCGGGGGGCAGAGTGCATATAACAATGAGCAGTTCTTC.

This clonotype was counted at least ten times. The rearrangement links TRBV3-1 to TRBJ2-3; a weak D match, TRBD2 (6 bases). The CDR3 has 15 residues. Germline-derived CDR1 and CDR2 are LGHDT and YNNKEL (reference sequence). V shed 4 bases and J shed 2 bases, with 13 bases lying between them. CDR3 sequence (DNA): TGTGCCAGCAGCCCCCTTAGCGGAAACACAGATACGCAGTATTTT. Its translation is CASSPLSGNTDTQYF.

The CDR3 loop reads CASRLQGGGNNDEQFF. CDR3 bases: TGTGCCAGCAGACTACAGGGAGGGGGCAATAATGATGAGCAGTTCTTC. The chain combines TRBV7-8 with TRBJ2-1; D tentatively reads TRBD1 or TRBD2 (7 bases each). The germline CDR1 and CDR2 sequences are SGHVS and FQNEAQ. Trimming removed 6 bases at V and 8 bases at J, with 23 bases between. The CDR3 extends over 16 amino acids. Based on the CDR3 plus reference TRBV7-8 and TRBJ2-1, the full variable domain is GAGVSQSPRYKVAKRGQDVALRCDPISGHVSLFWYQQALGQGPEFLTYFQNEAQLDKSGLPSDRFFAERPEGSVSTLKIQRTQQEDSAVYLCASRLQGGGNNDEQFFGPGTRLTVL.

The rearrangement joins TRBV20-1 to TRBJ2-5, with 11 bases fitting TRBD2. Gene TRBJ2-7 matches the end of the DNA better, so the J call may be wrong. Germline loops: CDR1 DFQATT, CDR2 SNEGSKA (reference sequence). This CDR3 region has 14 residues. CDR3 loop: CSATLSGGAYEQYF. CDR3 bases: TGCAGTGCGACCCTTAGCGGGGGGGCCTACGAGCAGTACTTC.

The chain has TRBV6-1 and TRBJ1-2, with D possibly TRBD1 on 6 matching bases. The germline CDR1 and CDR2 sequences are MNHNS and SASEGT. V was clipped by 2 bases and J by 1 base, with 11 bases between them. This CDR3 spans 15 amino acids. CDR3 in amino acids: CASSERGGRNYGYTF. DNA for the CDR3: TGTGCCAGCAGTGAAAGGGGGGGACGTAACTATGGCTACACCTTC.

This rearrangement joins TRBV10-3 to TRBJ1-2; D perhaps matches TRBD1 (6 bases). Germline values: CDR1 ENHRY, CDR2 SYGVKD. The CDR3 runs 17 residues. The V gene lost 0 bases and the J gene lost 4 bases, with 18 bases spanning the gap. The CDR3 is CAISESSVPGDFYGYTF. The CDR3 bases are TGTGCCATCAGTGAGTCGAGCGTCCCAGGGGACTTCTATGGCTACACCTTC.

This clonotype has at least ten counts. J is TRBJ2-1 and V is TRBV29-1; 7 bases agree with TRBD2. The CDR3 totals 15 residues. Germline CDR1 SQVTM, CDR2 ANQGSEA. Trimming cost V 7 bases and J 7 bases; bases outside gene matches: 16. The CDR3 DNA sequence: TGCAGCGCCTTGTTGAAGCGGGATCGAGGAAATGAGCAGTTCTTC. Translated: CSALLKRDRGNEQFF.

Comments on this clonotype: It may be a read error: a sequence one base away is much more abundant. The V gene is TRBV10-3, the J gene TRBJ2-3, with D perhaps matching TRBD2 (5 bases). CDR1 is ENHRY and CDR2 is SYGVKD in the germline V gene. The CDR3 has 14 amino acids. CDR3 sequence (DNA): TGTGCCATCAGTGAGAGGCCTAGCACAGATGCGCAGTATTTT. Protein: CAISERPSTDAQYF.

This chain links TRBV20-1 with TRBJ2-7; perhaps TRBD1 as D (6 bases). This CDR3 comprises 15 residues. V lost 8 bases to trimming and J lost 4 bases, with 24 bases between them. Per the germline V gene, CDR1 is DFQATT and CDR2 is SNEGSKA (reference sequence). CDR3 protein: CSTTYPGHRNYEQYF. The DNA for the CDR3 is TGCAGTACTACCTACCCGGGACATCGGAATTACGAGCAGTACTTC.

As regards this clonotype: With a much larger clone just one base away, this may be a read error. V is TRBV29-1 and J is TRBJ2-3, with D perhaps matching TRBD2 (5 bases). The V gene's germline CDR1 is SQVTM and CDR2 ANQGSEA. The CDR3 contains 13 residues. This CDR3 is CNASWSSPDTQYF. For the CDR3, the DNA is TGCAACGCAAGCTGGTCTAGCCCAGATACGCAGTATTTT.